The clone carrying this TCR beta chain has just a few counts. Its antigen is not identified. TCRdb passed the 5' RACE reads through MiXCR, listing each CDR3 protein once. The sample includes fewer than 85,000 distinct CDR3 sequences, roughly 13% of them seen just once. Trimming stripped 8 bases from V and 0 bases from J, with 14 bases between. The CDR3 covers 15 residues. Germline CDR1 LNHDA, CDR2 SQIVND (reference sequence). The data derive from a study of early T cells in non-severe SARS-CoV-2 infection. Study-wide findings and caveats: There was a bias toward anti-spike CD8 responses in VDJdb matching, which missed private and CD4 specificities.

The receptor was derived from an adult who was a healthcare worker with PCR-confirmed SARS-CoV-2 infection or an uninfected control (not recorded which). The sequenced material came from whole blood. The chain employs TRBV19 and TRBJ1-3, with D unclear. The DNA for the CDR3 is TGTGCCAGTTGGGAAGGAGGGAGCTCTGGAAACACCATATATTTT. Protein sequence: CASWEGGSSGNTIYF. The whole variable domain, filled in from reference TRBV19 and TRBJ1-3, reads DGGITQSPKYLFRKEGQNVTLSCEQNLNHDAMYWYRQDPGQGLRLIYYSQIVNDFQKGDIAEGYSVSREKKESFPLTVTSAQKNPTAFYLCASWEGGSSGNTIYFGEGSWLTVV.